The clone carrying this T cell receptor (beta chain) showed up just once. Its cognate antigen is unknown. The data stem from a study of shared clonotypes between healthy human individuals. Deep level was the assay's run setting. Repertoires were generated with immunoSEQ multiplex PCR, while TCRdb's copy carries only in-frame clones and drops some. The table shows more than 2 million clones, with about 95% occurring only once. General study results and limits: Around 5.3% of naive CD4 clonotypes were shared across a few donors.

Trimming shortened V by 5 bases and J by 4 bases, and 15 bases separated the two germline ends. This CDR3 has 15 amino acids. From germline, CDR1 is SGHAT and CDR2 FQNNGV. Naive CD8 cells lacked CD45RO, underwent positive selection for CCR7 and left out terminally differentiated effector memory CD45RA+ cells. The origin of this receptor is a man younger than 30 in good health. The chain employs TRBV11-2 and TRBJ2-1; D might be TRBD1 (6 bases). Material: naive CD8+ T cells sorted from blood. Here the CDR3 reads CASSLQDRGYNEQFF. The CDR3 DNA is TGTGCCAGCAGCCTACAGGACAGAGGTTACAATGAGCAGTTCTTC.